The present TCR beta chain was sequenced within a study of cytomegalovirus exposure and HLA in healthy donors. Samples came from healthy bone marrow donors. Unrecorded for this donor was the CMV serostatus. On this clone itself: Its antigen is not known.

Germline CDR1 is SGDLS and CDR2 is YYNGEE. Deletions cut 4 bases from V and 7 bases from J, with 14 bases between. This CDR3 has 14 residues. 60 Vbeta and 13 Jbeta primers were used in PCR. Profiled with immunoSEQ multiplex PCR; TCRdb holds only in-frame clones, not every one. The sample yields under 150,000 clones, about three quarters seen once. Findings of the study overall: As immune exposure information, only CMV serostatus was available. In an earlier analysis, in some 500 donors, most V segments appeared productive either ~90% or ~30% of the time.

This receptor was taken from a human donor in good health. The chain has TRBV9 and TRBJ2-2; D is perhaps TRBD2 (5 bases). The sequencing sample was made of PBMCs. The CDR3 sequence: CASSPPGDVGELFF. The CDR3 DNA sequence: TGTGCCAGCAGCCCCCCCGGGGATGTCGGGGAGCTGTTTTTT.